These T cell receptor beta chains were read from a single sample in a study of cytomegalovirus exposure and HLA in healthy donors. This table comes from immunoSEQ multiplex PCR, and its TCRdb copy is limited to in-frame clones, with some not included. The table shows some 63,000 clones, with roughly 80% occurring only once. Sequences were obtained from PBMCs. These receptors were collected from a woman between 40 and 55 years old in good health and CMV-seronegative. Both conserved end residues are part of each CDR3. The order of the fields is V gene, D gene, clone size, J gene, CDR3 DNA, CDR3 protein. The D gene is left open where the match is weak. Size values are once, few and many counts, or a class for expanded clones, and some rows have none.

>TRBV10-1|TRBD2|few|TRBJ2-3
TGCGCCACCAACATTAGACTAGCAGGCACAGATACGCAGTATTTT
CATNIRLAGTDTQYF
>TRBV29-1|-|-|TRBJ2-7
TGCAGCGTTGAAGTACAGGGTGGGGGCGAGCAGTACTTC
CSVEVQGGGEQYF
>TRBV19|-|-|TRBJ1-4
TGTGCCAGTAGCCCTGCAGGCGGGCTGATTGAAAAACTGTTTTTT
CASSPAGGLIEKLFF
>TRBV14|-|once|TRBJ2-2
TGTGCCAGCAGCCAAGATCGCGGGACAGTAACCACCGGGGAGCTGTTTTTT
CASSQDRGTVTTGELFF
>TRBV5-4|-|once|TRBJ1-2
TGTGCCAGCAGCTTCGCAGCGGCGTCAGATGGTGGCTACACCTTC
CASSFAAASDGGYTF
>TRBV27|-|-|TRBJ2-1
TGTGCCAGCAGTTTAACGGTAGTGCGGCGGGGACACAATGAGCAGTTCTTC
CASSLTVVRRGHNEQFF
>TRBV12-5|TRBD2|-|TRBJ2-2
TGTGCTAGTGGTTTCGGGACTAGCGGGAGGATGAGAACCGGGGAGCTGTTTTTT
CASGFGTSGRMRTGELFF
>TRBV5-6|-|once|TRBJ2-5
TGTGCCAGCAGCTTCACCTTCGGGGAGACCCAGTACTTC
CASSFTFGETQYF
>TRBV5-6|-|-|TRBJ1-1
TGTGCCAGCGCGGGGGGGGGTTGGGGCACTGAAGCTTTCTTT
CASAGGGWGTEAFF
>TRBV30|-|-|TRBJ1-1
TGTGCCTGGAAGTCCTGGGGCCTGGGCACTGAAGCTTTCTTT
CAWKSWGLGTEAFF
>TRBV4-2|-|-|TRBJ2-7
TGTGCCAGCAGCCCTGGACAGTTCACCTACGAGCAGTACTTC
CASSPGQFTYEQYF
>TRBV5-1|-|-|TRBJ1-3
TGCGCCAGCAGCACGGGTGAGGGATATGGAAACACCATATATTTT
CASSTGEGYGNTIYF
>TRBV4-1|-|-|TRBJ1-5
TGCGCCAGCAGCCAAGATTCGGGGAATCAGCCCCAGCATTTT
CASSQDSGNQPQHF
>TRBV7-8|TRBD2|-|TRBJ2-1
TGTGCCAGCACAGAACTAGCGTTGAGCTCCTACAATGAGCAGTTCTTC
CASTELALSSYNEQFF
>TRBV18|TRBD1|-|TRBJ1-4
TGTGCCAGCTCACCGGGACAGGGGAGAAATGAAAAACTGTTTTTT
CASSPGQGRNEKLFF
>TRBV9|-|-|TRBJ2-7
TGTGCCAGCAGCGTAGGCCCTAGCAGCTACGAGCAGTACTTC
CASSVGPSSYEQYF
>TRBV4-1|-|once|TRBJ2-7
TGCGCCAGCAGTCGGAGGGGACAGACGTTCCACGAGCAGTACTTC
CASSRRGQTFHEQYF
>TRBV28|-|-|TRBJ2-7
TGTGCCAGCAGGGCCCCAAGCGTCTACGAGCAGTACTTC
CASRAPSVYEQYF
>TRBV23-1|-|-|TRBJ2-5
TGCGCCTGGGGGGTAGCGAACCAAGAGACCCAGTACTTC
CAWGVANQETQYF
>TRBV7-2|TRBD2|-|TRBJ2-5
TGTGCCAGCAGCAGGGACTATCAAGAGACCCAGTACTTC
CASSRDYQETQYF
>TRBV25-1|-|few|TRBJ2-1
TGTGCCAGCAGTGTTACCAGGGGCTACAATGAGCAGTTCTTC
CASSVTRGYNEQFF
>TRBV7-8|TRBD2|-|TRBJ2-3
TGTGCCAGCAGCTTAGAGCCGGGGGGGGCAGATACGCAGTATTTT
CASSLEPGGADTQYF
>TRBV15|-|-|TRBJ2-6
TGTGCCACCAGCAGCCTCTCTGGGGCCAACGTCCTGACTTTC
CATSSLSGANVLTF
>TRBV7-3|-|-|TRBJ2-1
TGTGCCAGCAGCCTACAGGGAGGGGACAATGAGCAGTTCTTC
CASSLQGGDNEQFF
>TRBV4-2|TRBD2|-|TRBJ2-1
TGTGCCAGCAGCCAAGTAATTGGGCGGGAGGAGTTCTTC
CASSQVIGREEFF
>TRBV29-1|-|-|TRBJ2-6
TGCAGCGCCCAGGACTCTGGGGCCAACGTCCTGACTTTC
CSAQDSGANVLTF
>TRBV19|TRBD1|-|TRBJ1-5
TGTGCCAGTAGGATGGACAGGGACCAGCCCCAGCATTTT
CASRMDRDQPQHF
>TRBV2|-|-|TRBJ2-6
TGTGCCAGCAAAACAGAGGGGGCCAACGTCCTGACTTTC
CASKTEGANVLTF
>TRBV5-5|-|-|TRBJ2-7
TGTGCCAGCAGCTTGGCCCGCGATACTTACGGGCAGTACTTC
CASSLARDTYGQYF
>TRBV11-2|-|-|TRBJ2-1
TGTGCCAGCAGCCCCAAGCCGAATGAGCAGTTCTTC
CASSPKPNEQFF
>TRBV28|-|-|TRBJ1-1
TGTGCCAGCAGTCAGAGCGACAGAGAGGCTTTCTTT
CASSQSDREAFF
>TRBV28|TRBD1|-|TRBJ2-3
TGTGCCAGTCCCCGGGACAGGGGCATCACAGATACGCAGTATTTT
CASPRDRGITDTQYF
>TRBV5-1|TRBD2|few|TRBJ2-5
TGCGCCAGCGGAGCGGGACGTCAAGGGGAGACCCAGTACTTC
CASGAGRQGETQYF
>TRBV7-3|TRBD2|-|TRBJ2-1
TGTGCCAGCAGCCTCCTTGGACTAGCGGGATTGGGTGAGCAGTTCTTC
CASSLLGLAGLGEQFF
>TRBV27|-|-|TRBJ2-7
TGTGCCAGCAGTTTCTCCGGGGTCCTCCACGAGCAGTACTTC
CASSFSGVLHEQYF
>TRBV9|-|-|TRBJ1-1
TGTGCCAGCAGCGTAGGACAGGCGACGAGGAACACTGAAGCTTTCTTT
CASSVGQATRNTEAFF
>TRBV28|-|-|TRBJ1-1
TGTGCCAGCAGTTCAGGGCTGAACACTGAAGCTTTCTTT
CASSSGLNTEAFF
>TRBV30|TRBD1|-|TRBJ2-7
TGTGCCTGGAGCTCCGGGACAGGCAACTACGAGCAGTACTTC
CAWSSGTGNYEQYF
>TRBV5-1|-|-|TRBJ1-1
TGCGCCAGCACCACTGACAAAGGCGTGAACACTGAAGCTTTCTTT
CASTTDKGVNTEAFF
>TRBV19|TRBD2|-|TRBJ2-7
TGTGCCAGTAGACTAGCGGGAGTAAACGAGCAGTACTTC
CASRLAGVNEQYF
>TRBV7-6|-|-|TRBJ2-6
TGTGCCAGCAGCTTGGCTGGCTCTGGGGCCAACGTCCTGACTTTC
CASSLAGSGANVLTF
>TRBV2|-|-|TRBJ2-6
TGTGCCAGCAGAGAGACTTCCGCTGGGGCCAACGTCCTGACTTTC
CASRETSAGANVLTF
>TRBV25-1|-|few|TRBJ1-4
TGTGCCAGCAGTACTATGACCTCCCTTAGGGAAAAACTGTTTTTT
CASSTMTSLREKLFF
>TRBV6-5|-|-|TRBJ1-2
TGTGCCCCACATTGCGGCTACACCTTC
CAPHCGYTF
>TRBV2|-|-|TRBJ2-1
TGTGCCAGCAGTGGAAGACTAGGTTTCTACAATGAGCAGTTCTTC
CASSGRLGFYNEQFF
>TRBV28|-|-|TRBJ1-1
TGTGCCAGCAGTTTACAGGGGAACACTGAAGCTTTCTTT
CASSLQGNTEAFF
>TRBV7-9|TRBD1|few|TRBJ2-2
TGTGCCAGCAGGGTCGACAGGGGATACACCGGGGAGCTGTTTTTT
CASRVDRGYTGELFF
>TRBV14|-|-|TRBJ1-1
TGTGCCAGCAGTTCTACTCAGGGGAACACTGAAGCTTTCTTT
CASSSTQGNTEAFF
>TRBV7-6|TRBD1|-|TRBJ2-5
TGTGCCAGCAGCTTAAAGGACAGGGGGCTGGAGACCCAGTACTTC
CASSLKDRGLETQYF
>TRBV6-6|-|-|TRBJ1-1
TGTGCCAGCAAGGGAGGTGAAGCTTTCTTT
CASKGGEAFF
>TRBV9|-|-|TRBJ2-1
TGTGCCAGCAGCGTAGGGGCGGGGGCTACGGGGTGGCAGTTCTTC
CASSVGAGATGWQFF
>TRBV27|-|-|TRBJ2-7
TGTGCCAGCAGTTCCACAGGGAGCGAGCAGTACTTC
CASSSTGSEQYF
>TRBV6-5|TRBD2|-|TRBJ2-3
TGTGCCAGCAGTTCGCTAGCGGGAGGGACAGATACGCAGTATTTT
CASSSLAGGTDTQYF
>TRBV28|-|-|TRBJ2-3
TGTGCCAGCAGCCCAGCGGCCGGGAGCAAAGATACGCAGTATTTT
CASSPAAGSKDTQYF
>TRBV4-1|TRBD1|-|TRBJ2-4
TGCGCCAGCAGCCAAGAGCACGGGACAGCCAGAATAGCCAAAAACATTCAGTACTTC
CASSQEHGTARIAKNIQYF
>TRBV7-2|-|-|TRBJ2-5
TGTGCCAGCAGCTATCAGGGGTCGGGGGAGACCCAGTACTTC
CASSYQGSGETQYF
>TRBV28|TRBD2|-|TRBJ2-7
TGTGCCAGCGTGGATTCTAGCGGGATTTCCTACGAGCAGTACTTC
CASVDSSGISYEQYF
>TRBV4-2|TRBD1|few|TRBJ2-7
TGTGCCAGCAGCCCAGGGACGACAGGGACCTACGAGCAGTACTTC
CASSPGTTGTYEQYF
>TRBV19|TRBD1|-|TRBJ1-5
TGTGCCAGTAGTATAAGGGACAGCCTCAATCAGCCCCAGCATTTT
CASSIRDSLNQPQHF
>TRBV6-1|-|-|TRBJ1-3
TGTGCCAGCAGTGAGGGAGGGCAGGGAGACTCTGGAAACACCATATATTTT
CASSEGGQGDSGNTIYF